A selection of T cell receptor beta chains follows, all from one sample in a study of T cell changes during pregnancy in multiple sclerosis. Sequencing used immunoSEQ multiplex PCR; TCRdb keeps in-frame clones, though not all of them. The table has around 40,000 clones, 91% seen once. The sample here was CD8+ T cells from peripheral blood mononuclear cells, taken in the second trimester of pregnancy. These receptors were taken from a female donor with multiple sclerosis, enrolled in a pregnancy study. Each CDR3 is given with its conserved first and last residue. The D gene is left open where the match is weak. Part of the rows lack a size; the others show once, few, many or a class for expanded clones.

>TRBJ2-1|NA|NA|TRBV6-5
CASSRLVSNEQFF
TGTGCCAGCAGCAGACTAGTGTCCAATGAGCAGTTCTTC
>TRBJ1-2|NA|TRBD1|TRBV9
CASSVRGTGGDGYTF
TGTGCCAGCAGCGTACGGGGAACAGGGGGAGATGGCTACACCTTC
>TRBJ1-5|NA|NA|TRBV19
CASRNRDDSNQPQHF
TGTGCCAGTAGAAACAGGGACGATAGCAATCAGCCCCAGCATTTT
>TRBJ2-3|NA|TRBD2|TRBV7-8
CASSSGLAGVQDTQYF
TGTGCCAGCAGCTCAGGACTAGCGGGGGTCCAGGATACGCAGTATTTT
>TRBJ2-1|NA|TRBD2|TRBV10-2
CASVREGGLVDEQFF
TGCGCCAGCGTCAGGGAGGGAGGGCTCGTTGATGAGCAGTTCTTC
>TRBJ1-1|NA|NA|TRBV5-4
CASSVAQARNTEAFF
TGTGCCAGCAGCGTAGCACAGGCGCGTAACACTGAAGCTTTCTTT
>TRBJ2-7|NA|NA|TRBV27
CASSLSRSSYEQYF
TGTGCCAGCAGTTTATCAAGGAGCTCCTACGAGCAGTACTTC
>TRBJ2-1|NA|NA|TRBV19
CASSIAGEPTHYNEQFF
TGTGCCAGTAGTATAGCGGGGGAGCCAACCCACTACAATGAGCAGTTCTTC
>TRBJ1-1|NA|TRBD1|TRBV7-7
CASSTRPGQEAFF
TGTGCCAGCAGCACACGACCGGGACAGGAAGCTTTCTTT
>TRBJ2-5|NA|TRBD2|TRBV5-8
CASTNPGTSYGTDGETQYF
TGTGCCAGCACCAACCCCGGGACTAGCTATGGGACAGATGGAGAGACCCAGTACTTC
>TRBJ1-1|NA|NA|TRBV19
CASSQTQGEAFF
TGTGCCAGTAGCCAGACCCAGGGGGAAGCTTTCTTT
>TRBJ2-3|NA|TRBD1|TRBV5-4
CASSLGYRGIPDTQYF
TGTGCCAGCAGCTTGGGTTACAGGGGTATCCCAGATACGCAGTATTTT
>TRBJ1-1|NA|TRBD1|TRBV6-6
CASSIPGTEKTEAFF
TGTGCCAGCAGTATCCCCGGGACAGAAAAAACTGAAGCTTTCTTT
>TRBJ2-7|NA|NA|TRBV27
CASSLGRGYEQYF
TGTGCCAGCAGTTTAGGCAGGGGATACGAGCAGTACTTC
>TRBJ2-1|NA|NA|TRBV20-1
CSARASAEQFF
TGCAGTGCTAGAGCTAGCGCCGAGCAGTTCTTC
>TRBJ2-3|once|TRBD2|TRBV10-1
CASSETIAGGLTDTQYF
TGCGCCAGCAGTGAGACCATAGCGGGAGGTTTGACAGATACGCAGTATTTT
>TRBJ2-1|NA|NA|TRBV6-6
CASSPRTGTYNEQFF
TGTGCCAGCAGCCCACGGACGGGAACCTACAATGAGCAGTTCTTC